Listed here are 17 T cell receptor beta chains from one sample, sequenced in a study of regulatory T cells in long-lasting Graves disease. According to the study, TCR beta libraries were built with iRepertoire HTBI primers and CDR3-region Arm-PCR. MiXCR was run by TCRdb on the multiplex PCR reads, yielding one entry per CDR3 protein. In the table there are about 450,000 distinct CDR3 sequences, approximately 16% of which are singletons. The time point denotes: newly diagnosed GD, antithyroid drugs for less than 3 months. Extracted RNA from PBMCs served as the source of the TCR library. The sample was also linked to a second study, of T cells in Graves' hyperthyroidism and ophthalmopathy.

The specimen was peripheral blood mononuclear cells (PBMCs), collected at new diagnosis, from a patient treated with antithyroid drugs. The receptors stem from a woman aged 30 to 39 with Graves disease.

There are many counts of this clonotype. This rearrangement joins TRBV6-4 to TRBJ2-5; the D gene is possibly TRBD2 (5 bases). The CDR3 contains 13 residues. V was trimmed by 3 bases and J by 3 bases, leaving 8 bases between them. CDR1 MRHNA and CDR2 SNTAGT come from the germline V gene. The CDR3 reads CASSERAEETQYF. CDR3 in DNA: TGTGCCAGCAGTGAGAGGGCCGAAGAGACCCAGTACTTC.

The table lists this clonotype with many counts. The V and J genes are TRBV15 and TRBJ1-1, with 10 bases that match TRBD1. J lost 5 bases, V lost 3 bases, and 6 bases had no gene match. Germline V lookup: CDR1 LNHNV, CDR2 YYDKDF (reference sequence). The CDR3 runs to 15 residues. Here the CDR3 DNA reads TGTGCCACCAGCAGCCGACAGGGGGCAGGGACTGAAGCTTTCTTT. As protein: CATSSRQGAGTEAFF.

This clonotype was observed at least ten times. The chain links TRBV28 to TRBJ2-5; D might be TRBD1 or TRBD2, each matching 5 bases. Germline CDR1 reads MDHEN; CDR2 reads SYDVKM. The CDR3 loop spans 16 amino acids. V was cut by 3 bases and J by 0 bases, with 14 bases left in between. CDR3 nucleotides: TGTGCCAGCAGTTTTGGCAGGGAGACGTACCAAGAGACCCAGTACTTC. It yields the protein CASSFGRETYQETQYF.

Concerning this clonotype itself: No conserved phenylalanine or tryptophan is present at the end of the CDR3, so a read error is the likely explanation. This chain uses TRBV10-3 with TRBJ2-3, with D unclear. This CDR3 spans 14 amino acids. CDR1 is ENHRY and CDR2 is SYGVKD in the germline V gene. Between the trimmed V and J ends, which lost 10 bases and 0 bases, there was a span of 14 bases. The CDR3 coding sequence is TGTGCCACCACCAGGATACAGAGCACAGATACGCAGTATTCT. Translated, it gives CATTRIQSTDTQYS.

This clonotype was detected ten times or more. The chain joins TRBV11-2 to TRBJ2-1, with 10 bases lining up with TRBD2. The V gene's germline CDR1 is SGHAT and CDR2 FQNNGV. Trimming at V came to 0 bases and at J to 4 bases, leaving 3 bases not matched to a gene. The CDR3 has 16 residues. CDR3 amino acids: CASSLEVSGRYNEQFF. CDR3 bases: TGTGCCAGCAGCTTAGAAGTTAGCGGGAGGTACAATGAGCAGTTCTTC.

This clonotype has at least ten counts. The chain recombines TRBV11-2 with TRBJ2-1; 10 nucleotides agree with TRBD2. With 5 bases clipped from V and 6 bases from J, the junction kept 16 bases outside the gene matches. From germline, CDR1 is SGHAT and CDR2 FQNNGV. The CDR3 runs 18 residues. The CDR3 reads CASSRRTSGAGTGNEQFF. As DNA, the CDR3 is TGTGCCAGCAGCAGACGGACTAGCGGAGCCGGGACAGGCAATGAGCAGTTCTTC.

A note on this clonotype: A single base separates this from a much larger clone, so it may be a read error. The chain uses TRBV18 and TRBJ1-1; D uncertain. V shed 5 bases and J shed 5 bases, with 15 bases lying between them. Germline V gene data show CDR1 as KGHSH and CDR2 as LQKENI. This CDR3 region has 14 residues. CDR3 sequence: CASSRTRRETEAFF. The CDR3 nucleotides are TGTGCCAGCTCAAGGACGAGGCGAGAGACTGAAGCTTTCTTT.

V gene TRBV14 combines with J gene TRBJ2-7; 7 bases match TRBD2. V lost 2 bases and J lost 3; bases outside the gene matches: 7. CDR3 length: 15 amino acids. Per germline, CDR1 SGHDN and CDR2 FVKESK. CDR3 nucleotides: TGTGCCAGCAGCCAAATATGGTCTAGCGGCTACGAGCAGTACTTC. It translates to CASSQIWSSGYEQYF.

This clonotype was picked up many times. The chain combines TRBV28 with TRBJ2-7, with 7 bases matching TRBD1. The CDR3 is made up of 14 amino acids. V shed 3 bases, J shed 3 bases, and the junction held 5 bases outside the gene matches. The germline V gene encodes CDR1 MDHEN and CDR2 SYDVKM. The CDR3 region has the DNA TGTGCCAGCAGTTTGGGACAGATGTTCTACGAGCAGTACTTC. It is translated as CASSLGQMFYEQYF.

This clonotype has at least ten counts. The genes are TRBV3-1 and TRBJ2-1, with a weak D call TRBD1 (5 bases). The CDR3 has 14 residues. With 5 bases removed from V and 3 bases from J, the gap between germline ends came to 11 bases. CDR1 LGHDT and CDR2 YNNKEL come from the germline V gene (reference sequence). CDR3 nucleotide sequence: TGTGCCAGCAGCGGGTTCCAGGGCTACAATGAGCAGTTCTTC. The encoded protein is CASSGFQGYNEQFF.

In this sample, this clonotype turned up many times. The chain combines TRBV10-3 with TRBJ1-2; 9 positions agree with TRBD1. Germline trimming cut 2 bases from V and 5 bases from J; bases unmatched to any gene: 6. Germline values: CDR1 ENHRY, CDR2 SYGVKD. The CDR3 runs to 15 residues. CDR3 loop: CAISELDRGIYGYTF. For the CDR3, the DNA is TGTGCCATCAGTGAGCTTGACAGGGGGATATATGGCTACACCTTC.

This clonotype was detected only a few times. The chain is built from TRBV5-1 and TRBJ2-7, with 9 bases lining up with TRBD2. The V gene end was trimmed by 1 base and the J gene end by 2 bases; junction bases not matched to a gene: 10. The CDR3 spans 17 residues. Germline CDR1 and CDR2: SGHRS and YFSETQ. The CDR3: CASSLFSREGKAYEQYF. The CDR3 DNA follows: TGCGCCAGCAGCTTGTTCTCGCGGGAGGGGAAAGCCTACGAGCAGTACTTC. Complete variable domain (other parts from reference TRBV5-1 and TRBJ2-7): KAGVTQTPRYLIKTRGQQVTLSCSPISGHRSVSWYQQTPGQGLQFLFEYFSETQRNKGNFPGRFSGRQFSNSRSEMNVSTLELGDSALYLCASSLFSREGKAYEQYFGPGTRLTVT.

In its sample, this clonotype was seen a few times. The V gene is TRBV7-3, the J gene TRBJ1-2; D may be TRBD1 (5 bases). V shed 4 bases and J shed 5 bases, with 17 bases lying between them. Germline V lookup: CDR1 SGHTA, CDR2 FQGTGA. This CDR3 comprises 15 residues. Here the CDR3 reads CASSSTGEGLYGYTF. CDR3 nucleotides: TGTGCCAGCAGCTCAACAGGAGAGGGATTGTATGGCTACACCTTC.

The gene calls are TRBV7-9 and TRBJ2-3; possible D gene TRBD2, 7 bases. Near its end, the DNA agrees better with TRBJ2-1, so the J call may be wrong. The CDR3 has 13 residues. CDR1 SEHNR and CDR2 FQNEAQ come from the germline V gene (reference sequence). The CDR3 DNA reads TGTGCCAGCAGCTCCCCGGGGGGCACTGGGCAGTTCTTC. This sequence encodes CASSSPGGTGQFF.

This clonotype was seen ten or more times. V and J are TRBV9 and TRBJ2-7, with a weak D call TRBD2 (6 bases). The CDR3 loop spans 15 amino acids. The germline V gene encodes CDR1 SGDLS and CDR2 YYNGEE. Trimming took 2 bases from V and 2 from J, leaving 14 bases between them. The CDR3 DNA reads TGTGCCAGCAGCGTGGGAGCGCGGGAAACCTACGAGCAGTACTTC. Translated: CASSVGARETYEQYF.

This clonotype was detected only a few times. The chain is built from TRBV24-1 and TRBJ1-1; a possible D gene is TRBD1 (5 bases). Germline assignment: CDR1 KGHDR and CDR2 SFDVKD. CDR3 length: 15 residues. The ends were cut back, 5 bases at V and 0 bases at J, with 12 bases in the middle. CDR3: CATSGTGDMNTEAFF. The CDR3 nucleotides are TGTGCCACCAGTGGTACAGGAGACATGAACACTGAAGCTTTCTTT.

V gene TRBV6-5 combines with J gene TRBJ2-7; 9 bases map to TRBD1. The CDR3 is 14 residues long. CDR1 is MNHEY and CDR2 is SVGAGI in the germline V gene. After removal of 4 bases from V and 3 bases from J, the junction contained 4 bases not matched to a gene. The CDR3 sequence is CASSWGQGHYEQYF. The CDR3 nucleotides are TGTGCCAGCAGTTGGGGACAGGGACACTACGAGCAGTACTTC.